The rows below give T cell receptor beta chains drawn from one sample of a study of radiotherapy plus CTLA-4 blockade in lung cancer. Sequencing used immunoSEQ multiplex PCR; TCRdb keeps in-frame clones, though not all of them. Of about 83,000 clones in the sample, about 78% were seen once. The sample consisted of peripheral blood, taken from a patient treated with radiotherapy plus ipilimumab. Source of these receptors: a human donor with non-small cell lung cancer who had a partial response to radiotherapy plus ipilimumab. Some clones in this sample may be carry-over from other donors' samples. The CDR3 runs from the conserved cysteine through the conserved F or W. Each record gives: clone size, J gene, D gene, V gene, CDR3 DNA, CDR3 protein. D genes are given only for firm matches. Size tells how often a clone was seen (once, few, many) or the class of an expanded clone, and some rows leave it out.

clone size: NA
J gene: TRBJ1-5
D gene: NA
V gene: TRBV2
CDR3 DNA: TGTGCCAGCAGTGATACCGTTACATATCAGCCCCAGCATTTT
CDR3 protein: CASSDTVTYQPQHF

clone size: once
J gene: TRBJ1-5
D gene: NA
V gene: TRBV5-1
CDR3 DNA: TGCGCCAGCAGCTCAGGGGTGGCTGGCAATCAGCCCCAGCATTTT
CDR3 protein: CASSSGVAGNQPQHF

clone size: few
J gene: TRBJ2-1
D gene: TRBD2
V gene: TRBV4-1
CDR3 DNA: TGCGCCAGCACCCCCCTAGCGGGAGTGGTAGACAATGAGCAGTTCTTC
CDR3 protein: CASTPLAGVVDNEQFF

clone size: NA
J gene: TRBJ2-7
D gene: NA
V gene: TRBV29-1
CDR3 DNA: TGCAGCGTTTGTCCGACAACCTACGAGCAGTACTTC
CDR3 protein: CSVCPTTYEQYF

clone size: NA
J gene: TRBJ1-2
D gene: TRBD1
V gene: TRBV28
CDR3 DNA: TGTGCCAGCAGTCGAGGGGGCAACTATGGCTACACCTTC
CDR3 protein: CASSRGGNYGYTF

clone size: once
J gene: TRBJ2-1
D gene: TRBD2
V gene: TRBV7-2
CDR3 DNA: TGTGCCAGCAGCCCTACGTTTAGCGGGAGCTCCTACAATGAGCAGTTCTTC
CDR3 protein: CASSPTFSGSSYNEQFF

clone size: NA
J gene: TRBJ1-2
D gene: NA
V gene: TRBV6-6
CDR3 DNA: TGTGCCAGCACAGTAGGACAGAACTATGGCTACACCTTC
CDR3 protein: CASTVGQNYGYTF

clone size: NA
J gene: TRBJ2-1
D gene: NA
V gene: TRBV5-1
CDR3 DNA: TGCGCCAGCAGCTTTAGCGGCCCTCACAATGAGCAGTTCTTC
CDR3 protein: CASSFSGPHNEQFF

clone size: NA
J gene: TRBJ2-7
D gene: NA
V gene: TRBV18
CDR3 DNA: TGTGCCAGCTCCCGGGACAACTCCTACGAGCAGTACTTC
CDR3 protein: CASSRDNSYEQYF

clone size: NA
J gene: TRBJ2-7
D gene: TRBD1
V gene: TRBV9
CDR3 DNA: TGTGCCAGCAGCGGCCCCGGTGGACAGGGGGCCTACGAGCAGTACTTC
CDR3 protein: CASSGPGGQGAYEQYF

clone size: NA
J gene: TRBJ1-2
D gene: NA
V gene: TRBV30
CDR3 DNA: TGTGCCTGGAACGGAGGCCTCTCTTCGGGGGGCTACACCTTC
CDR3 protein: CAWNGGLSSGGYTF

clone size: once
J gene: TRBJ1-2
D gene: TRBD1
V gene: TRBV5-1
CDR3 DNA: TGCGCCAGCAGCTTGGACCCTCAGGGGGGCTATGGCTACACCTTC
CDR3 protein: CASSLDPQGGYGYTF

clone size: NA
J gene: TRBJ2-1
D gene: TRBD1
V gene: TRBV5-1
CDR3 DNA: TGCGCCAGCAGCTTGGAGGACAGGGAGGTCGATGAGCAGTTCTTC
CDR3 protein: CASSLEDREVDEQFF

clone size: NA
J gene: TRBJ1-2
D gene: NA
V gene: TRBV5-4
CDR3 DNA: TGTGCCAGCAGCTTTGTTGGACTGAGTAACTATGGCTACACCTTC
CDR3 protein: CASSFVGLSNYGYTF

clone size: NA
J gene: TRBJ2-2
D gene: NA
V gene: TRBV5-1
CDR3 DNA: TGCGCCAGCAGCTTAACAGGATACGCGAACACCGGGGAGCTGTTTTTT
CDR3 protein: CASSLTGYANTGELFF

clone size: NA
J gene: TRBJ2-7
D gene: TRBD1
V gene: TRBV6-5
CDR3 DNA: TGTGCCAGCAGTCCCCCCGGGACAGGGGCCTACGAGCAGTACTTC
CDR3 protein: CASSPPGTGAYEQYF

clone size: once
J gene: TRBJ2-2
D gene: TRBD2
V gene: TRBV5-1
CDR3 DNA: TGCGCCAGCAGCACAGAACCGGGACTACGAACGAACACCGGGGAGCTGTTTTTT
CDR3 protein: CASSTEPGLRTNTGELFF

clone size: once
J gene: TRBJ2-3
D gene: TRBD1
V gene: TRBV28
CDR3 DNA: TGTGCCAGCAGGCCCGGGACAGAGATCATCGGTACGCAGTATTTT
CDR3 protein: CASRPGTEIIGTQYF

clone size: NA
J gene: TRBJ2-7
D gene: TRBD1
V gene: TRBV5-1
CDR3 DNA: TGCGCCAGCAGCCGGGACAGGGGCTTCGAGCAGTACTTC
CDR3 protein: CASSRDRGFEQYF

clone size: NA
J gene: TRBJ2-7
D gene: NA
V gene: TRBV5-1
CDR3 DNA: TGCGCCAGCAGCTTGGATTCTAATGACAGACACGAGCAGTACTTC
CDR3 protein: CASSLDSNDRHEQYF

clone size: NA
J gene: TRBJ1-2
D gene: NA
V gene: TRBV7-3
CDR3 DNA: TGTGCCAGCAGCTTAAGTAGCGGGGGTGCCGGGGCTCGTGGCTACACCTTC
CDR3 protein: CASSLSSGGAGARGYTF

clone size: NA
J gene: TRBJ2-1
D gene: TRBD1
V gene: TRBV5-8
CDR3 DNA: TGTGCCAGCAGCTTGGTCCAGGGGGCGGCCTACAATGAGCAGTTCTTC
CDR3 protein: CASSLVQGAAYNEQFF

clone size: once
J gene: TRBJ2-5
D gene: TRBD2
V gene: TRBV9
CDR3 DNA: TGTGCCAGCAGCGTAGGGGCTAGCGGGGTCGGTCAAGAGACCCAGTACTTC
CDR3 protein: CASSVGASGVGQETQYF

clone size: NA
J gene: TRBJ1-5
D gene: NA
V gene: TRBV28
CDR3 DNA: TGTGCCAGCAGTTTAGTGCAGGGGTATCAGCCCCAGCATTTT
CDR3 protein: CASSLVQGYQPQHF

clone size: NA
J gene: TRBJ1-6
D gene: NA
V gene: TRBV27
CDR3 DNA: TGTGCCAGCAGATCCGGGTACAATAATTCACCCCTCCACTTT
CDR3 protein: CASRSGYNNSPLHF

clone size: NA
J gene: TRBJ2-5
D gene: TRBD2
V gene: TRBV28
CDR3 DNA: TGTGCCAGCAGTCTCGGACTAGCGGGAGTGGGGGAGACCCAGTACTTC
CDR3 protein: CASSLGLAGVGETQYF

clone size: medium-sized
J gene: TRBJ1-5
D gene: TRBD1
V gene: TRBV11-3
CDR3 DNA: TGTGCCAGCAGCTTAGAAGCAGGGGGCAGACGAAATCAGCCCCAGCATTTT
CDR3 protein: CASSLEAGGRRNQPQHF